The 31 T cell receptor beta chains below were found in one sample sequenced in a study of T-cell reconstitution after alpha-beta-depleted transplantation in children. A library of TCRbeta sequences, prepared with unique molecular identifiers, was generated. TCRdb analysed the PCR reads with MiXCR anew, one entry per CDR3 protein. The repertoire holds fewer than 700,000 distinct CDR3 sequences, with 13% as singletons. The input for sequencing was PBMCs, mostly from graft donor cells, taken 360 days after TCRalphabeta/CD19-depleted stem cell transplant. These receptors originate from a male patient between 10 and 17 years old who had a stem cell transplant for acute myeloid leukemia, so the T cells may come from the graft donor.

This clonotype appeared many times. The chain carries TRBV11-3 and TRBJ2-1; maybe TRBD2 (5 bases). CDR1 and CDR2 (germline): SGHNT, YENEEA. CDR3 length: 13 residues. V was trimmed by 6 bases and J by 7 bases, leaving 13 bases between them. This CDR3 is CASSTDLFNEQFF. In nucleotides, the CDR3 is TGTGCCAGCAGTACGGACTTATTTAATGAGCAGTTCTTC.

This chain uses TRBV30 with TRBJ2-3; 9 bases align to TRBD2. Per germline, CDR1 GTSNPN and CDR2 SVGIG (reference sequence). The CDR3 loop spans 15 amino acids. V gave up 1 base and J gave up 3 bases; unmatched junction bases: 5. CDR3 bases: TGTGCCTGGAGTGGATCTAGCGGGAAAACAGATACGCAGTATTTT. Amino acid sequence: CAWSGSSGKTDTQYF.

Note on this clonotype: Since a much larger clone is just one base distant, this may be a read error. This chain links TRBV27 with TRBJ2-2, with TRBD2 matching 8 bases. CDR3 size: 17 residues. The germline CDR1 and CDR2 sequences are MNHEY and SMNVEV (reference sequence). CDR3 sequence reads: CAISFREGLGYLRELFF. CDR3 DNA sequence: TGTGCCATCAGTTTTCGGGAGGGCCTGGGTTATTTAAGGGAGCTGTTTTTT.

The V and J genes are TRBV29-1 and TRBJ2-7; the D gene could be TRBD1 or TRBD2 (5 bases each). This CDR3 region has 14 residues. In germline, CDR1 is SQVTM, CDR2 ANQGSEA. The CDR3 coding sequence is TGCACCGCCGGGACGGCAGAAACTTCCTACGAGCAGTACTTC. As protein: CTAGTAETSYEQYF.

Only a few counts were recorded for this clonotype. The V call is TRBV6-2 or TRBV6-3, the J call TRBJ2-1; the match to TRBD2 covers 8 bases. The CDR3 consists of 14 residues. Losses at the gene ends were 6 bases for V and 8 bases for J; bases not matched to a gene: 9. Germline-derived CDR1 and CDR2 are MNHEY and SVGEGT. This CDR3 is CASRVLAGTHEQFF. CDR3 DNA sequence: TGTGCCAGCAGAGTATTAGCGGGAACGCATGAGCAGTTCTTC.

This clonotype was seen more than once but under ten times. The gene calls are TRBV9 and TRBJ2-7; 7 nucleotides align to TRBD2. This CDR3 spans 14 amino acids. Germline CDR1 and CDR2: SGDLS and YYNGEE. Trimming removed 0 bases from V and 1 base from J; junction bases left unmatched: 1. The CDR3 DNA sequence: TGTGCCAGCAGCGTAGAGCGGGGTTCCTACGAGCAGTACTTC. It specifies CASSVERGSYEQYF. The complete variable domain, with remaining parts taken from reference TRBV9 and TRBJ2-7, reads DSGVTQTPKHLITATGQRVTLRCSPRSGDLSVYWYQQSLDQGLQFLIQYYNGEERAKGNILERFSAQQFPDLHSELNLSSLELGDSALYFCASSVERGSYEQYFGPGTRLTVT.

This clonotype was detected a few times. CDR3 protein: CASSVRLAGSGGELFF. The CDR3 DNA reads TGTGCCAGCAGCGTGCGACTAGCGGGAAGCGGCGGGGAGCTGTTTTTT. This chain connects TRBV9 to TRBJ2-2; 11 nucleotides agree with TRBD2. The V gene end was trimmed by 2 bases and the J gene end by 7 bases; junction bases not matched to a gene: 7. The germline V gene encodes CDR1 SGDLS and CDR2 YYNGEE. This CDR3 has 16 residues.

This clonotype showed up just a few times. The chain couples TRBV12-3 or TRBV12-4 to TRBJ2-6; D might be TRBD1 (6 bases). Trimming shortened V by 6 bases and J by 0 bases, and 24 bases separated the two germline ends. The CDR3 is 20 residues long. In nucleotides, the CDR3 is TGTGCCAGCAGACCAGGAGCAGACAGGAAACTCCCCTCTGGGGCCAACGTCCTGACTTTC. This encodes CASRPGADRKLPSGANVLTF.

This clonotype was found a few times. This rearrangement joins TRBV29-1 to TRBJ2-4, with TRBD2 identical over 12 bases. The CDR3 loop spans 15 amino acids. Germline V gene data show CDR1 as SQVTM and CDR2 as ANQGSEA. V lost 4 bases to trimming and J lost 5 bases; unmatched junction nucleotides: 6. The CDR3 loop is CSVGLAGGPQNIQYF. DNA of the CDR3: TGCAGCGTTGGGCTAGCGGGAGGGCCCCAAAACATTCAGTACTTC. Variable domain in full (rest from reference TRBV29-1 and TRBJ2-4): SAVISQKPSRDICQRGTSLTIQCQVDSQVTMMFWYRQQPGQSLTLIATANQGSEATYESGFVIDKFPISRPNLTFSTLTVSNMSPEDSSIYLCSVGLAGGPQNIQYFGAGTRLSVL.

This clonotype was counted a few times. The CDR3 sequence is CASSRGGVTSYEQYF. The CDR3 DNA is TGTGCCAGCAGCCGCGGGGGGGTGACTTCCTACGAGCAGTACTTC. V and J are TRBV9 and TRBJ2-7; TRBD2 matches 9 bases. This CDR3 spans 15 amino acids. V dropped 4 bases and J dropped 1; count of bases not matched to a gene: 6. Germline V gene lookup returns CDR1 SGDLS and CDR2 YYNGEE.

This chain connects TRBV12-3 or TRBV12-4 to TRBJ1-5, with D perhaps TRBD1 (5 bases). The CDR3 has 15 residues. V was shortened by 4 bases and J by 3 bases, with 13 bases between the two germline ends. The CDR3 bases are TGTGCCAGCAGTTCGCCTGACAGCCTCAATCAGCCCCAGCATTTT. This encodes CASSSPDSLNQPQHF.

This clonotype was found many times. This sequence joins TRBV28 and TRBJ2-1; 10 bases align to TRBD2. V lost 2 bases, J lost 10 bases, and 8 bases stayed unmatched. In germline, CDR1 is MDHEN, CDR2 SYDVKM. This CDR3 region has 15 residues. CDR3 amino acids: CASSLSGRGSGEQFF. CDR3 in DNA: TGTGCCAGCAGTTTAAGCGGGAGGGGTTCAGGGGAGCAGTTCTTC.

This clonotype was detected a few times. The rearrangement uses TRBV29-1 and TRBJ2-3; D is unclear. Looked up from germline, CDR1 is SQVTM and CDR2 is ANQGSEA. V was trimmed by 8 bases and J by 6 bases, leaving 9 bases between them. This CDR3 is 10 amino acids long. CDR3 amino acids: CSHSMDTQYF. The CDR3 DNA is TGCAGCCACTCAATGGATACGCAGTATTTT.

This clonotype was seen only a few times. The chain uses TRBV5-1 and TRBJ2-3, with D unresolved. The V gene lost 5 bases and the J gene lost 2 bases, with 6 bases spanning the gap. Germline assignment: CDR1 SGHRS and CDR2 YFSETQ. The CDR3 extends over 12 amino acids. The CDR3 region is CASSAVTDTQYF. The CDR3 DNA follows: TGCGCCAGCAGTGCTGTCACAGATACGCAGTATTTT.

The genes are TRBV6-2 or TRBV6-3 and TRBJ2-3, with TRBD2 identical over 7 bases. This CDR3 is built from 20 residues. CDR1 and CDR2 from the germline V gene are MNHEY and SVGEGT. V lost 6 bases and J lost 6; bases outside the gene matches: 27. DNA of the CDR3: TGTGCCAGCAGCTCACTAAGTGGCCCACTGGTAGCGGGCGACCATGATACGCAGTATTTT. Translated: CASSSLSGPLVAGDHDTQYF.

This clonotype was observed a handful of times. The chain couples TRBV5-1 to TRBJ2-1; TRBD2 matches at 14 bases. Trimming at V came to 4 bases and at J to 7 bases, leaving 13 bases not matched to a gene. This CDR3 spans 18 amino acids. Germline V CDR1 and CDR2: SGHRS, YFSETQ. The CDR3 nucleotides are TGCGCCAGCAGCCTTACGGGACTAGCGGGAGCGGGGTTGAATGAGCAGTTCTTC. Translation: CASSLTGLAGAGLNEQFF.

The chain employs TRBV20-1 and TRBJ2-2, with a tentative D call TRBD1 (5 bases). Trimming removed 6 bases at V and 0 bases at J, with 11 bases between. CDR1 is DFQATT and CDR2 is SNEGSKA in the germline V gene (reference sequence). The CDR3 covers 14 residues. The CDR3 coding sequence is TGCAGTGCCCAAGACAGAACGAACACCGGGGAGCTGTTTTTT. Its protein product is CSAQDRTNTGELFF.

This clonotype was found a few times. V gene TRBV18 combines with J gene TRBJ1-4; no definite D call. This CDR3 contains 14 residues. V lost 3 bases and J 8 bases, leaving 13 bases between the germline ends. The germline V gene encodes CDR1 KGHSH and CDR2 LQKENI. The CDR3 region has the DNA TGTGCCAGCTCACCCTCCCGACCAGCGGAAAAACTGTTTTTT. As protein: CASSPSRPAEKLFF.

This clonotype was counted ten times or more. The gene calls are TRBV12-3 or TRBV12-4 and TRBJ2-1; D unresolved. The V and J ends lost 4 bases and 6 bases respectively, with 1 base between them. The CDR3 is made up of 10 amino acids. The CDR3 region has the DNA TGTGCCAGCAGTTCCAATGAGCAGTTCTTC. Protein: CASSSNEQFF.

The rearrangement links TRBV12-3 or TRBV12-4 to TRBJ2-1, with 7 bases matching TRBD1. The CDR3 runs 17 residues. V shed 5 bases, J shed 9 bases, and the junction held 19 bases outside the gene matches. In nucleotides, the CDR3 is TGTGCCAGCAGTCCCCGACAGGGTAGAATGGGAGCTAGTGAGCAGTTCTTC. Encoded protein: CASSPRQGRMGASEQFF.

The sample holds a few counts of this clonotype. The CDR3 sequence is CSAPKQGETQYF. The CDR3 bases are TGCAGTGCTCCCAAACAGGGAGAGACCCAGTACTTC. The rearrangement uses TRBV20-1 and TRBJ2-5; the D gene is possibly TRBD1 (6 bases). This CDR3 contains 12 residues. CDR1 is DFQATT and CDR2 is SNEGSKA in the germline V gene (reference sequence). V dropped 5 bases and J dropped 4 bases, with 11 bases sitting between them.

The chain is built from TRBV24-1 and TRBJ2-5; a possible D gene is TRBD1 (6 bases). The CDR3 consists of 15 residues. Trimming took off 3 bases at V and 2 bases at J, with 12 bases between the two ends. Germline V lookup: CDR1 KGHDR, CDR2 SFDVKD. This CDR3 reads CATSDRRTVQETQYF. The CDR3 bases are TGTGCCACCAGTGATCGGCGGACAGTTCAAGAGACCCAGTACTTC.

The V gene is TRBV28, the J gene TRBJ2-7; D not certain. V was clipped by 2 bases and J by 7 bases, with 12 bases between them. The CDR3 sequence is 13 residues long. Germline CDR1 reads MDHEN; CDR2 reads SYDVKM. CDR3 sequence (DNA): TGTGCCAGCAGTTTAAGTCCCCCCATTGAGCAGTACTTC. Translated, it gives CASSLSPPIEQYF.

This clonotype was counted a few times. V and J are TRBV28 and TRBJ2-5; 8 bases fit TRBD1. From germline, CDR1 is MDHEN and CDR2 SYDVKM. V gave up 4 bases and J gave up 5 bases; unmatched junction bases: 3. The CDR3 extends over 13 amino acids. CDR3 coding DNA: TGTGCCAGCAGTTCAGGGGGCTCCGAGACCCAGTACTTC. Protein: CASSSGGSETQYF.

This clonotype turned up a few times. CDR3 DNA: TGTGCCAGCAGCCAACTTACGACTAGCGCTGCCCAAGAGACCCAGTACTTC. It translates to CASSQLTTSAAQETQYF. The chain has TRBV4-2 and TRBJ2-5, with 8 positions matching TRBD2. V lost 2 bases, J lost 1 base, and 9 bases stayed unmatched. This CDR3 region has 17 residues. CDR1 is LGHNA, CDR2 YNFKEQ, per germline.

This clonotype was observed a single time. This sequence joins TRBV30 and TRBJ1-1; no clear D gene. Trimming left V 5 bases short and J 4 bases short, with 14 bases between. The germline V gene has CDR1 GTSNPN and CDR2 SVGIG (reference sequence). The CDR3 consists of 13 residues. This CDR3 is CAWRGFWGTEAFF. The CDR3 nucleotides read TGTGCCTGGCGTGGCTTTTGGGGCACTGAAGCTTTCTTT.

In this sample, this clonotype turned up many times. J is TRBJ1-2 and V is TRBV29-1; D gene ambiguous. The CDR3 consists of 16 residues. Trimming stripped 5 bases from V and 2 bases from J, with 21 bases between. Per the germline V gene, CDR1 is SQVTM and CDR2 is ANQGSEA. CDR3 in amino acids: CSVHPGGRGANYGYTF. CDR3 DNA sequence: TGCAGCGTTCACCCGGGAGGGCGGGGAGCCAACTATGGCTACACCTTC.

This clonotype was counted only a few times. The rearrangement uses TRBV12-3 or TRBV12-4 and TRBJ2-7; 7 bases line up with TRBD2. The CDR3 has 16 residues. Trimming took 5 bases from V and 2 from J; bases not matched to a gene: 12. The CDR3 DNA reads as TGTGCCAGCAGTCTTTATGGGGACTACCGAACCTACGAGCAGTACTTC. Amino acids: CASSLYGDYRTYEQYF.

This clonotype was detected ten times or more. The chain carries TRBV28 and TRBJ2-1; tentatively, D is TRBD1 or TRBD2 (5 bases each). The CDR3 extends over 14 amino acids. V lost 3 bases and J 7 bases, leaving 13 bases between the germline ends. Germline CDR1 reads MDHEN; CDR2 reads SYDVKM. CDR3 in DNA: TGTGCCAGCAGTTTCCCGGGGCGTTTGAATGAGCAGTTCTTC. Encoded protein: CASSFPGRLNEQFF.

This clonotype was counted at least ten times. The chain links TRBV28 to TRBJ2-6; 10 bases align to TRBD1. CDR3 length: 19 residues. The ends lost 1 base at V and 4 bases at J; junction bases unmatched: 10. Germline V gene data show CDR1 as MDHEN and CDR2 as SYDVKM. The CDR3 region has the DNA TGTGCCAGCAGTTTATTTAGGACAGGGGGGTTACGCGGGGCCAACGTCCTGACTTTC. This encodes CASSLFRTGGLRGANVLTF. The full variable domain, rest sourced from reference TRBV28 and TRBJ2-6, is DVKVTQSSRYLVKRTGEKVFLECVQDMDHENMFWYRQDPGLGLRLIYFSYDVKMKEKGDIPEGYSVSREKKERFSLILESASTNQTSMYLCASSLFRTGGLRGANVLTFGAGSRLTVL.

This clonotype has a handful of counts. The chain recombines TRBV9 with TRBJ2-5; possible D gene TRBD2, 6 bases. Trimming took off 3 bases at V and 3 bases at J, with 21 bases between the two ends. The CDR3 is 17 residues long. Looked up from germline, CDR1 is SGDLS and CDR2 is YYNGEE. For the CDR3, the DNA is TGTGCCAGCAGCGGAAGAACAGGCGTTGCGGGAAAAGAGACCCAGTACTTC. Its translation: CASSGRTGVAGKETQYF.